Following are 7 T cell receptor beta chains from one sample sequenced in a study of T cell repertoires in ileal Crohn's disease. Using immunoSEQ multiplex PCR, the repertoire was profiled, and TCRdb retains in-frame clones only, with some absent. This table holds approximately 3,200 clones, over 90% found once. Time point denoted: inflamed ileum from the surgical specimen. Sequencing was done on a sample of ileal tissue. Receptors originate from an adult with Crohn's disease.

This clone has just one count. CDR3 sequence: CASSQGHHSYNEQFF. As DNA, the CDR3 is TGCGCCAGCAGCCAAGGACATCACTCCTACAATGAGCAGTTCTTC. This chain joins TRBV4-3 and TRBJ2-1, with D unresolved. CDR1 and CDR2 (germline): LGHNA, YSLEER. The V gene lost 1 base and the J gene lost 0 bases, with 7 bases spanning the gap. The CDR3 totals 15 residues.

This chain joins TRBV7-9 and TRBJ1-1; possible D gene TRBD1, 5 bases. CDR1 is SEHNR, CDR2 FQNEAQ, per germline (reference sequence). Trimming shortened V by 6 bases and J by 5 bases, and 13 bases separated the two germline ends. This CDR3 region has 13 residues. The CDR3 nucleotides are TGTGCCAGCAGGCAGGGAGTTGATACTGAAGCTTTCTTT. Protein: CASRQGVDTEAFF.

The chain combines TRBV11-2 with TRBJ2-7; 7 bases line up with TRBD1. The CDR3 sequence is 13 residues long. V shed 4 bases and J 6 bases; nucleotides not matched to a gene: 6. Germline CDR1 reads SGHAT; CDR2 reads FQNNGV. CDR3 amino acids: CASSWARQGEQYF. CDR3 bases: TGTGCCAGCAGCTGGGCGAGACAGGGCGAGCAGTACTTC. The entire variable domain, with the rest obtained from reference TRBV11-2 and TRBJ2-7, is as follows: EAGVAQSPRYKIIEKRQSVAFWCNPISGHATLYWYQQILGQGPKLLIQFQNNGVVDDSQLPKDRFSAERLKGVDSTLKIQPAKLEDSAVYLCASSWARQGEQYFGPGTRLTVT.

The rearrangement joins TRBV7-9 to TRBJ1-1, with D uncertain. CDR3 length: 13 residues. Trimming cost V 10 bases and J 4 bases, with 16 bases left between them. Germline V gives CDR1 SEHNR, CDR2 FQNEAQ (reference sequence). The CDR3, as DNA: TGTGCCACAGCAGACGTCCGAGGCACTGAAGCTTTCTTT. Its protein is CATADVRGTEAFF. The variable domain in full, completed from reference TRBV7-9 and TRBJ1-1, reads DTGVSQNPRHKITKRGQNVTFRCDPISEHNRLYWYRQTLGQGPEFLTYFQNEAQLEKSRLLSDRFSAERPKGSFSTLEIQRTEQGDSAMYLCATADVRGTEAFFGQGTRLTVV.

This rearrangement joins TRBV5-4 to TRBJ2-3, with D hard to call. Germline V gives CDR1 SGHNT, CDR2 YYREEE (reference sequence). V lost 4 bases, J lost 6 bases, and 12 bases lay in between. The CDR3 covers 13 residues. The CDR3 reads CASSPNSVDTQYF. For the CDR3, the DNA is TGTGCCAGCAGCCCGAATTCGGTCGATACGCAGTATTTT.

This clone was observed once. V is TRBV7-9 and J is TRBJ1-2; 8 bases line up with TRBD1. Germline values: CDR1 SEHNR, CDR2 FQNEAQ (reference sequence). After removal of 5 bases from V and 1 base from J, the junction contained 6 bases not matched to a gene. CDR3 length equals 15 residues. DNA for the CDR3: TGTGCCAGCAGCCCGGGACAGGCGCTTAACTATGGCTACACCTTC. Translating it yields CASSPGQALNYGYTF.

The chain is built from TRBV5-6 and TRBJ2-3; D is perhaps TRBD1 (5 bases). The germline CDR1 and CDR2 sequences are SGHDT and YYEEEE. CDR3 size: 16 residues. Between the trimmed V and J ends, which lost 1 base and 5 bases, there was a span of 17 bases. The CDR3 here is CASSLFVAGWVDTQYF. The CDR3 coding sequence is TGTGCCAGCAGCTTGTTTGTGGCAGGGTGGGTAGATACGCAGTATTTT.